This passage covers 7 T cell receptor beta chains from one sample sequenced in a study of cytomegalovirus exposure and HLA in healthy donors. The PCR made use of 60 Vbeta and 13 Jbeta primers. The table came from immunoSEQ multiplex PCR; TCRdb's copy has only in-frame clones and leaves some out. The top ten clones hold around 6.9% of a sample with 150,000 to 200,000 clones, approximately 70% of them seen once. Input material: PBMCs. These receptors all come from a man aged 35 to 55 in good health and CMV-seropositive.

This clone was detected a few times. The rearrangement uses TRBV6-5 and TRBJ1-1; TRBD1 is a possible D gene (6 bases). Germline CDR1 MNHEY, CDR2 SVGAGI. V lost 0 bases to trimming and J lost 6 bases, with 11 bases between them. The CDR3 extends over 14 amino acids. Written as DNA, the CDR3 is TGTGCCAGCAGTTACTCAGAACAGGGACCTGAAGCTTTCTTT. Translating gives CASSYSEQGPEAFF.

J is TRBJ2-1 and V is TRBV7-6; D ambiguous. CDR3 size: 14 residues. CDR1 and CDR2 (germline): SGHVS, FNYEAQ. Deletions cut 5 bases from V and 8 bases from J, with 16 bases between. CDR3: CASSPGVIVDEQFF. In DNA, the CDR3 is TGTGCCAGCAGCCCTGGTGTTATAGTCGATGAGCAGTTCTTC.

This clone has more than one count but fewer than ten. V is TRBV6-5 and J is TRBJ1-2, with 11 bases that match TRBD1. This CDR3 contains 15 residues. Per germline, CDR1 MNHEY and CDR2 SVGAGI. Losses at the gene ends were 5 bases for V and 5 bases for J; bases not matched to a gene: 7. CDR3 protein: CASSLGTGGWYGYTF. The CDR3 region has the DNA TGTGCCAGCAGTCTTGGGACAGGGGGTTGGTATGGCTACACCTTC.

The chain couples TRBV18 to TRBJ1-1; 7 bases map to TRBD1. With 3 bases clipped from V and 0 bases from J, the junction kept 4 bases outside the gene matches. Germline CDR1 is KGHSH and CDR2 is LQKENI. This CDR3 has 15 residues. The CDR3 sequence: CASSPMDRLNTEAFF. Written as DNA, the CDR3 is TGTGCCAGCTCACCTATGGACAGGTTGAACACTGAAGCTTTCTTT.

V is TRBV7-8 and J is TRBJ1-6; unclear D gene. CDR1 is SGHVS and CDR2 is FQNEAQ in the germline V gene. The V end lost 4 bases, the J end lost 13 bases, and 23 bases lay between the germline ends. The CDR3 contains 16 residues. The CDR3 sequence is CASSSTAGPPYNPLHF. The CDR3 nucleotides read TGTGCCAGCAGCTCGACGGCGGGCCCCCCATATAATCCCCTCCACTTT.

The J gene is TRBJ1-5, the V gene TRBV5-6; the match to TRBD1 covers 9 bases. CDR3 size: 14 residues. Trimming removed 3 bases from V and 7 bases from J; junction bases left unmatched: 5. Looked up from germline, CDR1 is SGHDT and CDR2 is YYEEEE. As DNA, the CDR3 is TGTGCCAGCAGCTCCCGGACAGGGGTCCAGCCCCAGCATTTT. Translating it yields CASSSRTGVQPQHF. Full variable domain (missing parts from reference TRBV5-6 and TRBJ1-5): DAGVTQSPTHLIKTRGQQVTLRCSPKSGHDTVSWYQQALGQGPQFIFQYYEEEERQRGNFPDRFSGHQFPNYSSELNVNALLLGDSALYLCASSSRTGVQPQHFGDGTRLSIL.

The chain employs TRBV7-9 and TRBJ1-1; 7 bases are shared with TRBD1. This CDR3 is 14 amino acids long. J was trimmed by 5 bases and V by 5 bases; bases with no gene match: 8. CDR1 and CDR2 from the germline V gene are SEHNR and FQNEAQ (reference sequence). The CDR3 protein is CASSPGGVGTEAFF. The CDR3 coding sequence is TGTGCCAGCAGCCCAGGGGGAGTAGGGACTGAAGCTTTCTTT.